This is a list of T cell receptor beta chains from one sample in a study of shared clonotypes between healthy human individuals. Clones were sequenced by immunoSEQ multiplex PCR, and TCRdb holds only the in-frame ones, with some missing. The repertoire holds roughly 1,000,000 clones, with 70% to 80% as singletons. Sequencing input: memory CD4+ T cells from PBMCs. These receptors were taken from a man between 18 and 35 years old in good health. Some clones in this sample may be carry-over from other donors' samples. Each CDR3 is given with its conserved first and last residue.

V	J	CDR3
TRBV7-2	TRBJ1-2	CASSLTNYGYTF
TRBV28	TRBJ1-6	CASRSPQASNSPLHF
TRBV29-1	TRBJ2-3	CSVGSIWFSATDTQYF
TRBV7-9	TRBJ2-5	CASTRLLSGWETQYF
TRBV7-6	TRBJ2-7	CASSFPGPYEQYF
TRBV18	TRBJ2-4	CASSLTTGGAKNIQYF
TRBV5-1	TRBJ2-5	CASSLGGIQETQYF
TRBV18	TRBJ2-1	CASSPERLTNEQFF
TRBV10-3	TRBJ2-3	CAIRPLAGTTDTQYF
TRBV2	TRBJ2-1	CASRERDEQFF
TRBV29-1	TRBJ1-2	CSAMGAQGYTF
TRBV2	TRBJ1-5	CASSRGWDQPQHF
TRBV7-2	TRBJ2-6	CASSPRWSRGANVLTF
TRBV5-4	TRBJ1-1	CASGRRAGNTEAFF
TRBV5-4	TRBJ2-7	CASSPTGRGGVYEQYF
TRBV7-9	TRBJ2-7	CASSLLEGDRPYF
TRBV18	TRBJ1-3	CASSTSTGNTIYF
TRBV5-1	TRBJ2-7	CASSLGTGREQYF
TRBV28	TRBJ2-2	CASSSPSGTGELFF
TRBV19	TRBJ2-7	CASSMGQGGRGNEQYF
TRBV2	TRBJ2-3	CASSPLITDTQYF
TRBV5-1	TRBJ1-1	CASSLQQGVGTEAFF
TRBV18	TRBJ1-3	CASSPAQAQSGNTIYF
TRBV4-1	TRBJ2-5	CASSQVGGRTETQYF
TRBV6-1	TRBJ1-2	CASSVTPGQGYGYTF
TRBV19	TRBJ1-1	CASSNLPGVNTEAFF
TRBV5-1	TRBJ2-7	CASSSGQGTYEQYF
TRBV4-3	TRBJ1-1	CASSQTGTGDTEAFF
TRBV5-1	TRBJ1-1	CASSSNQGALTEAFF
TRBV27	TRBJ2-3	CASSLGTGLSTDTQYF
TRBV19	TRBJ2-3	CASSIAASGVSTDTQYF
TRBV2	TRBJ2-2	CASEDGWLATNTGELFF
TRBV5-1	TRBJ1-2	CASSDLTGYGYTF
TRBV7-6	TRBJ1-1	CASSFDVDTEAFF
TRBV28	TRBJ2-1	CASSFLGGWGQAGTPDNEQFF
TRBV6-1	TRBJ1-5	CASSGTPDQPQHF
TRBV28	TRBJ1-1	CASSSTVMNTEAFF
TRBV5-8	TRBJ2-7	CASTFIGRPYEQYF
TRBV21-1	TRBJ2-2	CASSGTGDTGELFF
TRBV4-1	TRBJ1-3	CASSQDPGISGNTIYF
TRBV6-1	TRBJ1-2	CASSEEWNWGYTF
TRBV15	TRBJ1-5	CATSRVSGPQHF
TRBV15	TRBJ2-7	CATSRRPLDAIYYEQYF
TRBV4-3	TRBJ1-1	CASSQVSASTEAFF
TRBV29-1	TRBJ2-1	CSVEKVAGTTFYNEQFF
TRBV5-1	TRBJ2-1	CASSLASILAGGIGEQFF
TRBV4-1	TRBJ1-1	CASSQEAGFGTEAFF
TRBV4-1	TRBJ1-2	CASSQVDRGQGYTF
TRBV28	TRBJ1-5	CASSPPGQPQHF
TRBV9	TRBJ2-2	CASRPQISTGELFF
TRBV7-2	TRBJ2-1	CASSFRAGGGGEQFF
TRBV18	TRBJ1-4	CASSPVLGDATNEKLFF
TRBV5-6	TRBJ2-5	CASSLILKQWETQYF
TRBV7-8	TRBJ2-1	CASNIFRVPGLAEYNEQFF
TRBV29-1	TRBJ2-1	CSVTGTGGTDEQFF
TRBV30	TRBJ2-5	CAFRTGRVETQYF
TRBV7-2	TRBJ2-3	CASRLGADTQYF
TRBV9	TRBJ1-1	CASSDGTGGTEAFF